The clone carrying this T cell receptor beta chain was seen only once. The antigen is unknown. Relative to the germline gene, one junction end is altered; a read error may explain this. The data originate from a study of cytomegalovirus exposure and HLA in healthy donors. Study-level points and caveats: Accounts indicate the classifier identified cytomegalovirus status with strong specificity and sensitivity. It is likely that the observed cluster of highly shared sequence variants was a sequencing artifact. TRBV6-2, TRBV6-3 and some other V segments were excluded as indistinguishable.

The CDR3 has 13 amino acids. Looked up from germline, CDR1 is SEHNR and CDR2 is FQNEAQ (reference sequence). The PCR contained 60 Vbeta and 13 Jbeta primers. Sequencing was performed with immunoSEQ multiplex PCR; in TCRdb, only in-frame clones are kept and a portion is missing. The sample shows approximately 110,000 clones, around two thirds of them seen only once. This sequence was found in a young man in good health and CMV-seropositive. J is TRBJ1-6 and V is TRBV7-9; 7 nucleotides line up with TRBD1. Sequencing input: PBMCs. This chain's CDR3 is CSSSPQGLSPLHF. The CDR3 region has the DNA TGTTCCAGCAGCCCACAGGGGCTCTCACCCCTCCACTTT.